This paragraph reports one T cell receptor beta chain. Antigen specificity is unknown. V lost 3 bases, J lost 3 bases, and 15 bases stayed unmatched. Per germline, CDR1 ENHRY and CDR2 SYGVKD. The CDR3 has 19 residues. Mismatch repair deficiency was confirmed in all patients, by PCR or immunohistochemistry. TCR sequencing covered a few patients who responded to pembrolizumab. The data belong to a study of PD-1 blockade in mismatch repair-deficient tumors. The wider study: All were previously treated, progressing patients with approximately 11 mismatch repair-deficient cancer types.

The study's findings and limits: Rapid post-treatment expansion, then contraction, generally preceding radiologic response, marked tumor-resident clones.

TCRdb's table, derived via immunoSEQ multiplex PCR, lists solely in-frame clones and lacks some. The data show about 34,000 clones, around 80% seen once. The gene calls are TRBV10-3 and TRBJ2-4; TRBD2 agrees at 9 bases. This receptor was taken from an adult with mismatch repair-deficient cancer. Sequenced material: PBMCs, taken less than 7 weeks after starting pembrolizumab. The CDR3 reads CAISDRIAGAFRGKNIQYF. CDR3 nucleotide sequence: TGTGCCATCAGTGATAGAATAGCGGGGGCCTTTCGGGGCAAAAACATTCAGTACTTC.